The next 2 T cell receptor beta chains were all read from a single sample in a study of cytomegalovirus exposure and HLA in healthy donors. TCRdb keeps only in-frame clones here, not all; method: immunoSEQ multiplex PCR. The top ten clones hold around 12% of a sample with 200,000 to 300,000 clones, roughly 90% of them seen once. The sequencing input was PBMCs. Receptors originate from a man aged 18 to 29 in good health and CMV-seropositive.

This clone was recorded only once. The chain carries TRBV4-2 and TRBJ2-3; either TRBD1 or TRBD2 may supply D (5 bases each). CDR1 and CDR2 (germline): LGHNA, YNFKEQ. The length of the CDR3 is 15 residues. With 6 bases removed from V and 3 bases from J, the gap between germline ends came to 16 bases. This CDR3 reads CASSLHEGMTDTQYF. The CDR3 nucleotides are TGTGCCAGCAGTCTTCATGAGGGGATGACAGATACGCAGTATTTT.

The chain has TRBV2 and TRBJ1-5, with a possible D match to TRBD1 (5 bases). The germline CDR1 and CDR2 sequences are SNHLY and FYNNEI. The V end was cut by 6 bases, the J end by 0 bases, with 12 bases between. The CDR3 is made up of 15 amino acids. The CDR3 bases are TGTGCCAGCAGAATAGGGGATACTAGCAATCAGCCCCAGCATTTT. Residues: CASRIGDTSNQPQHF.